The source of this T cell receptor (beta chain) is a study of response to subunit inactivated influenza vaccine. General observations from the study: With each seasonal influenza vaccination, the authors suggested, few new T cells are recruited.

TCRdb re-called the RT-PCR reads with MiXCR, one entry per CDR3 protein. Of about 480,000 distinct CDR3 sequences in the sample, about 25% were seen once. A word on this clonotype: The antigen remains undetermined.

After removal of 5 bases from V and 0 bases from J, the junction contained 4 bases not matched to a gene. The length of the CDR3 is 14 residues. Germline CDR1 and CDR2: SQVTM and ANQGSEA. This specimen was CD4+ T cells sorted from PBMCs, taken 4 to 6 days after vaccination. This sequence joins TRBV29-1 and TRBJ1-1, with 9 bases identical to TRBD1. The clonotype comes from a man aged 50 or older who received an inactivated influenza vaccine. The CDR3 sequence: CSVKRTGVNTEAFF. In DNA form, the CDR3 reads TGCAGCGTTAAAAGGACAGGGGTGAACACTGAAGCTTTCTTT.